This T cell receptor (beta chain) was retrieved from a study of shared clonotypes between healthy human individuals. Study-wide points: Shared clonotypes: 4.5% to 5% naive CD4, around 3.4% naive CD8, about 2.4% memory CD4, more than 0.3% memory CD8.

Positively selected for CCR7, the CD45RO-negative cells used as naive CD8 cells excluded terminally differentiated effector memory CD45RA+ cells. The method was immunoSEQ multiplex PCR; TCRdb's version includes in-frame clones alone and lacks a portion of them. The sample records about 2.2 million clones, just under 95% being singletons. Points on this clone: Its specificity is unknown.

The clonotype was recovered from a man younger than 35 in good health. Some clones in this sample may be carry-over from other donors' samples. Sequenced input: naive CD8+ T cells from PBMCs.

CDR3 sequence: CASSQVRGGQPQHF. DNA for the CDR3: TGCGCCAGCAGCCAAGTAAGGGGAGGGCAGCCCCAGCATTTT. The V and J genes are TRBV4-1 and TRBJ1-5, with a possible D match to TRBD1 (5 bases). Trimming pared 1 base from V and 7 bases from J, leaving 11 bases between. Germline-derived CDR1 and CDR2 are MGHRA and YSYEKL. The CDR3 is 14 residues long.